The rows below give T cell receptor beta chains drawn from one sample of a study of shared clonotypes between healthy human individuals. Profiled with immunoSEQ multiplex PCR; TCRdb holds only in-frame clones, not every one. This sample has some 2.1 million clones, with roughly 94% found just once. The sequenced material came from naive CD4+ T cells sorted from blood. The receptor source for this set is a man aged 18 to 35 in good health. The conserved cysteine and the conserved F or W are not part of the CDR3 here. D genes are given only for firm matches.

>TRBV7-9|.
ASSLEYPFVYGYT
>TRBV10-1|.
ASSESLDYGYT
>TRBV28|.
ASRGRVLGNTEAF
>TRBV19|.
ASGPTGIPNQPQH
>TRBV5-1|.
ASSATPTIGYNEQF
>TRBV4-2|.
ASSTLSGEQF
>TRBV30|.
AWTDRAGELF
>TRBV7-2|.
ASSQQGSGNTIY
>TRBV4-1|.
ASSPRQGLTEAF
>TRBV6-1|.
ASSFGPNTGELF
>TRBV5-1|.
ASSLATQVVNEQF
>TRBV7-9|.
ASSLKPANTGELF
>TRBV30|TRBD2
AWSREGYEQY
>TRBV18|.
ASSPQGGNYGYT
>TRBV29-1|.
SVKGRLAKNIQY
>TRBV4-3|.
ASSQDPPGGFGETQY
>TRBV10-3|.
AISTNYGPSYEQY
>TRBV5-1|.
ASSLAGLDVGEQF
>TRBV5-1|.
ASSHNLDLNTEAF
>TRBV5-1|.
ASSSGGSPLH
>TRBV2|.
ASSQGYAEQY
>TRBV6-1|TRBD1
ASSTGGAYT
>TRBV10-1|.
ASSPLNPSIMNTEAF
>TRBV5-4|.
ASSLDRAHTYQETQY
>TRBV5-1|TRBD2
ASSTSRGGPETQY
>TRBV6-1|.
ASSEGWQFTYEQY
>TRBV16|.
ASSQSAGTDGYT